The rows below give T cell receptor beta chains drawn from one sample of a study of response to subunit inactivated influenza vaccine. TCRdb independently ran MiXCR on the RT-PCR reads; one entry per CDR3 protein. Among fewer than 600,000 distinct CDR3 sequences listed, around 7.7% were seen once. The sample was PBMCs from blood, taken less than 30 months after vaccination. These TCRs come from a man between 50 and 75 years old who received an inactivated influenza vaccine. Each CDR3 is given with its conserved first and last residue. The D gene is left open where the match is weak. Where a row states a size, it is once, few, many or the class of an expanded clone; other rows omit it.

14 NA TRBJ2-1 TRBD2 TRBV12-3/TRBV12-4 CASIPGLAGGGQFF TGTGCCAGCATACCGGGACTAGCGGGAGGCGGGCAGTTCTTC
15 NA TRBJ2-1 NA TRBV10-3 CATVGGARSYNEQFF TGTGCCACCGTGGGGGGGGCCCGCTCCTACAATGAGCAGTTCTTC
16 many TRBJ2-2 TRBD1 TRBV6-1 CASSEVTGGYTGELFF TGTGCCAGCAGTGAAGTGACAGGGGGGTACACCGGGGAGCTGTTTTTT
17 NA TRBJ2-3 TRBD1 TRBV4-3 CASSQDITGEGTDTQYF TGCGCCAGCAGCCAAGATATAACAGGGGAAGGCACAGATACGCAGTATTTT
15 few TRBJ2-5 TRBD2 TRBV4-1 CASSQAGTNEETQYF TGCGCCAGCAGCCAAGCCGGGACTAACGAAGAGACCCAGTACTTC
15 few TRBJ2-1 NA TRBV5-1 CASSPGGQLPNEQFF TGCGCCAGCAGTCCGGGGGGCCAACTCCCCAATGAGCAGTTCTTC
13 many TRBJ1-2 NA TRBV20-1 CSARSGTLDGYTF TGCAGTGCTAGATCGGGGACATTGGATGGCTACACCTTC
15 few TRBJ2-7 TRBD2 TRBV6-1 CASSDLGLAAYEQYF TGTGCCAGCAGTGACCTCGGACTAGCAGCCTACGAGCAGTACTTC
13 NA TRBJ2-7 NA TRBV5-5 CASSWRGGDEQYF TGTGCCAGCAGCTGGCGCGGCGGCGACGAGCAGTACTTC
17 few TRBJ1-5 NA TRBV2 CASSRRQPGFSNQPQHF TGTGCCAGCAGTCGGAGACAGCCGGGGTTCAGCAATCAGCCCCAGCATTTT
15 many TRBJ2-3 TRBD2 TRBV20-1 CSARSPAGLADTQYF TGCAGTGCTAGATCCCCGGCGGGACTAGCAGATACGCAGTATTTT
13 many TRBJ1-2 NA TRBV28 CASSLRPSYGYTF TGTGCCAGCAGCCTTAGGCCGTCCTATGGCTACACCTTC
16 many TRBJ2-1 TRBD2 TRBV9 CASNGGIAGSYNEQFF TGTGCCAGCAACGGGGGTATAGCGGGAAGCTACAATGAGCAGTTCTTC
15 NA TRBJ1-1 NA TRBV18 CASSPIPGDSAEAFF TGTGCCAGCTCACCAATTCCAGGGGATAGTGCTGAAGCTTTCTTT
16 few TRBJ2-3 TRBD2 TRBV10-3 CAIRAWASGTTDTQYF TGTGCCATCAGAGCTTGGGCTAGCGGGACCACAGATACGCAGTATTTT
17 NA TRBJ2-3 TRBD2 TRBV6-1 CASTRSGLAGNTDTQYF TGTGCCAGCACTCGATCGGGACTAGCGGGGAACACAGATACGCAGTATTTT
16 few TRBJ2-7 NA TRBV11-2 CASSYPGRVSSYEQYF TGTGCCAGCAGCTACCCGGGTAGGGTGAGCTCCTACGAGCAGTACTTC
17 few TRBJ1-2 NA TRBV20-1 CSARDLAPGVLLDGYTF TGCAGTGCTAGAGATCTGGCCCCGGGCGTCCTTCTCGATGGCTACACCTTC
14 NA TRBJ2-7 NA TRBV7-2 CASSFGSGSREQYF TGTGCCAGCAGCTTCGGGTCGGGGTCCCGCGAGCAGTACTTC
13 NA TRBJ1-2 NA TRBV25-1 CASSEQGTYGYTF TGTGCCAGCAGTGAACAGGGGACCTATGGCTACACCTTC
13 many TRBJ2-1 NA TRBV5-1 CASTGFSYNEQFF TGCGCCAGCACTGGTTTCTCCTACAATGAGCAGTTCTTC
16 NA TRBJ2-2 NA TRBV5-8 CASSSRAGKNTGELFF TGTGCCAGCAGCTCCCGGGCAGGGAAGAACACCGGGGAGCTGTTTTTT
15 few TRBJ2-7 TRBD1 TRBV5-1 CASSLVGTGSYEQYF TGCGCCAGCAGCTTGGTGGGGACAGGGTCGTACGAGCAGTACTTC
14 few TRBJ1-5 NA TRBV12-3/TRBV12-4 CASSTGSRNQPQHF TGTGCCAGCAGCACCGGGAGCCGCAATCAGCCCCAGCATTTT
16 many TRBJ2-1 TRBD2 TRBV12-3/TRBV12-4 CASRHTSGRSYNEQFF TGTGCCAGCAGACACACTAGCGGGAGGTCCTACAATGAGCAGTTCTTC
17 NA TRBJ1-5 TRBD1 TRBV2 CASSEAVRTGSNQPQHF TGTGCCAGCAGTGAAGCCGTTAGGACAGGGAGCAATCAGCCCCAGCATTTT
20 NA TRBJ2-3 TRBD2 TRBV9 CASSSSSTSGGAGGTDTQYF TGTGCCAGCAGCTCCTCCTCGACTAGCGGGGGGGCCGGGGGCACAGATACGCAGTATTTT
15 many TRBJ2-3 NA TRBV29-1 CSVEDPGPSTDTQYF TGCAGCGTTGAAGATCCTGGGCCCAGCACAGATACGCAGTATTTT
14 NA TRBJ2-1 TRBD2 TRBV12-3/TRBV12-4 CASGLRDYHNEQFF TGTGCCAGCGGCCTCCGGGACTACCACAATGAGCAGTTCTTC
14 many TRBJ2-5 NA TRBV12-3/TRBV12-4 CASSFSPFLETQYF TGTGCCAGCAGTTTTAGCCCCTTTTTGGAGACCCAGTACTTC
15 few TRBJ2-1 NA TRBV28 CASSLEATYYNEQFF TGTGCCAGCAGTTTAGAGGCTACCTACTACAATGAGCAGTTCTTC
13 few TRBJ1-1 NA TRBV12-3/TRBV12-4 CASTLMGSTEAFF TGTGCCAGCACCCTAATGGGTTCCACTGAAGCTTTCTTT
16 many TRBJ2-1 NA TRBV5-5 CASSLFTGSSYNEQFF TGTGCCAGCAGCTTGTTTACAGGGAGCTCCTACAATGAGCAGTTCTTC
13 NA TRBJ2-7 NA TRBV6-1 CASGRGGSYEQYF TGTGCCAGCGGGAGGGGGGGCTCCTACGAGCAGTACTTC
15 few TRBJ2-4 NA TRBV25-1 CASSSRGGGKNIQYF TGTGCCAGCAGTTCGAGGGGGGGAGGCAAAAACATTCAGTACTTC
15 few TRBJ2-3 NA TRBV11-3 CASSSGLPGADTQYF TGTGCCAGCAGCTCGGGACTCCCCGGCGCAGATACGCAGTATTTT
16 few TRBJ2-3 NA TRBV18 CASSPQSRSRTDTQYF TGTGCCAGCTCACCACAATCTCGGTCGCGCACAGATACGCAGTATTTT
13 few TRBJ2-7 NA TRBV10-3 CAISDAGSYEQYF TGTGCCATCAGTGACGCGGGCTCCTACGAGCAGTACTTC
15 few TRBJ2-5 NA TRBV6-5 CASSYPRTEKETQYF TGTGCCAGCAGTTACCCACGGACGGAGAAAGAGACCCAGTACTTC
13 few TRBJ1-4 NA TRBV4-1 CASSQPGGEKLFF TGCGCCAGCAGCCAACCCGGCGGAGAGAAACTGTTTTTT
16 many TRBJ1-2 TRBD1 TRBV9 CASSPRTGEESYGYTF TGTGCCAGCAGCCCGCGGACAGGGGAAGAGAGCTATGGCTACACCTTC
15 few TRBJ1-2 TRBD1 TRBV7-2 CASSFSTGGGYGYTF TGTGCCAGCAGCTTCTCGACAGGGGGCGGCTATGGCTACACCTTC
15 many TRBJ2-1 TRBD2 TRBV7-2 CASSLNGLDYNEQFF TGTGCCAGCAGCTTAAATGGACTAGATTACAATGAGCAGTTCTTC
13 few TRBJ2-1 TRBD1 TRBV20-1 CSAMGQGSHEQFF TGCAGTGCTATGGGACAGGGAAGCCATGAGCAGTTCTTC
19 NA TRBJ1-4 TRBD1 TRBV4-3 CASSQETGRWGGPNEKLFF TGCGCCAGCAGCCAAGAGACAGGGAGATGGGGCGGGCCGAATGAAAAACTGTTTTTT
15 few TRBJ1-3 NA TRBV7-2 CASSSQASSGNTIYF TGTGCCAGCAGCTCCCAGGCGAGCTCTGGAAACACCATATATTTT
13 NA TRBJ1-1 TRBD1 TRBV6-2/TRBV6-3 CASRGQGGAEAFF TGTGCCAGCAGAGGACAGGGAGGGGCTGAAGCTTTCTTT
16 few TRBJ2-1 TRBD2 TRBV7-9 CASSPPGVAGHNEQFF TGTGCCAGCAGCCCCCCCGGGGTAGCGGGCCACAATGAGCAGTTCTTC
16 NA TRBJ1-4 NA TRBV7-9 CASSRNIKGGEEKLFF TGTGCCAGCAGCCGAAATATTAAGGGGGGCGAGGAAAAACTGTTTTTT
11 many TRBJ2-7 NA TRBV27 CASSTGAVQYF TGTGCCAGCAGTACAGGAGCGGTGCAGTACTTC
17 few TRBJ1-5 TRBD1 TRBV2 CASSGDRAAAGNQPQHF TGTGCCAGCAGCGGGGACAGGGCCGCGGCCGGCAATCAGCCCCAGCATTTT
15 NA TRBJ2-7 NA TRBV20-1 CSAFSGRTISYEQYF TGCAGTGCATTTTCGGGCAGAACGATCTCCTACGAGCAGTACTTC
15 few TRBJ1-4 NA TRBV5-5 CASSLEGTTNEKLFF TGTGCCAGCAGCTTGGAGGGAACAACTAATGAAAAACTGTTTTTT